A selection of T cell receptor beta chains follows, all from one sample in a study of T-cell memory formation after mild COVID-19. TCRdb used MiXCR to reprocess the 5' RACE reads, holding one entry per CDR3 protein. There are 400,000 to 550,000 distinct CDR3 sequences in the sample; nearly 25% occur only once, and 12% lies in the top ten. What was sequenced was PBMCs or a T cell subset sorted from them (not recorded which). All receptors derive from an adult woman who had mild COVID-19 (a few samples of this study predate the infection). Cell type and time point are not known. Each CDR3 is given with its conserved first and last residue. A D gene is named only where the DNA matches it firmly. Clone sizes are given selectively: once, few, many, or a class where the clone is expanded.

CDR3aa	CDR3nt	v_gene	j_gene	d_gene	abundance
CSAGQGLAYEQYF	TGCAGTGCTGGACAGGGGTTAGCCTACGAGCAGTACTTC	TRBV20-1	TRBJ2-7	TRBD1	once
CASSDGSYTDTQYF	TGTGCCAGCAGTGACGGTTCCTATACAGATACGCAGTATTTT	TRBV2	TRBJ2-3	-	-
CASSFEGYGYTF	TGTGCCAGCAGTTTTGAGGGCTATGGCTACACCTTC	TRBV6-2/TRBV6-3	TRBJ1-2	-	few
CASSGGFLETQYF	TGTGCCAGCAGCGGCGGGTTCTTGGAGACCCAGTACTTC	TRBV7-2	TRBJ2-5	-	-
CASSEQGLSYGYTF	TGTGCCAGCAGTGAACAGGGGTTAAGCTATGGCTACACCTTC	TRBV6-5	TRBJ1-2	TRBD1	-
CASSYTYADEQFF	TGTGCCAGCTCCTACACCTATGCGGATGAGCAGTTCTTC	TRBV18	TRBJ2-1	-	-
CASSLLLESGANVLTF	TGTGCCAGCAGCCTCTTACTAGAGTCTGGGGCCAACGTCCTGACTTTC	TRBV7-9	TRBJ2-6	-	-
CASSHRSGARGTEAFF	TGTGCCAGCAGCCATCGTTCAGGGGCGCGGGGCACTGAAGCTTTCTTT	TRBV3-1	TRBJ1-1	-	few
CASSFTDEAFF	TGTGCCAGCAGCTTTACAGATGAAGCTTTCTTT	TRBV5-6	TRBJ1-1	-	-
CAISAGSGVDTQYF	TGTGCCATCAGTGCGGGCTCGGGTGTAGATACGCAGTATTTT	TRBV10-3	TRBJ2-3	-	-
CASSQAFRLSYNEQFF	TGTGCCAGCAGCCAAGCCTTCCGACTCTCCTACAATGAGCAGTTCTTC	TRBV14	TRBJ2-1	-	many
CASSRGQANQPQHF	TGTGCCAGCAGCCGAGGACAGGCCAATCAGCCCCAGCATTTT	TRBV7-9	TRBJ1-5	TRBD1	few
CASSLVWGGRGYFRTDTQYF	TGTGCCAGCAGCTTAGTTTGGGGCGGACGGGGATACTTTCGCACAGATACGCAGTATTTT	TRBV7-2	TRBJ2-3	-	-
CASSPAGFAYEQYF	TGTGCCAGCAGCCCCGCAGGGTTCGCCTACGAGCAGTACTTC	TRBV7-9	TRBJ2-7	-	-
CSAPPGQSQETQYF	TGCAGTGCTCCACCGGGACAGTCCCAAGAGACCCAGTACTTC	TRBV20-1	TRBJ2-5	TRBD1	-
CASRLGQGATEAFF	TGTGCCAGCAGACTCGGACAGGGGGCCACTGAAGCTTTCTTT	TRBV7-9	TRBJ1-1	TRBD1	-
CASSQDHRRRADTQYF	TGCGCCAGCAGCCAAGATCATAGAAGGCGGGCAGATACGCAGTATTTT	TRBV4-3	TRBJ2-3	-	-
CASSPIRGGSTGELFF	TGTGCCAGCAGTCCCATACGCGGGGGAAGCACCGGGGAGCTGTTTTTT	TRBV12-3/TRBV12-4	TRBJ2-2	TRBD2	few
CASSQARGQVSYNEQFF	TGTGCCAGCAGCCAGGCCAGGGGGCAGGTTTCTTACAATGAGCAGTTCTTC	TRBV4-2	TRBJ2-1	TRBD1	-
CASSQEVGQPTDTQYF	TGCGCCAGCAGCCAAGAAGTCGGACAGCCAACAGATACGCAGTATTTT	TRBV4-1	TRBJ2-3	-	few
CASSLDASGPSFSYNEQFF	TGTGCCAGCAGCTTAGATGCTAGCGGGCCGTCCTTCTCCTACAATGAGCAGTTCTTC	TRBV11-2	TRBJ2-1	TRBD2	few
CASSQVTGPSEAFF	TGTGCCAGCAGCCAAGTCACAGGCCCGAGTGAAGCTTTCTTT	TRBV3-1	TRBJ1-1	-	once
CATSDLSSYEQYF	TGTGCCACCAGTGACCTCAGTTCCTACGAGCAGTACTTC	TRBV24-1	TRBJ2-7	-	-
CASSTSLGDRVQYF	TGTGCCAGCAGCACCAGCCTCGGCGACAGGGTCCAGTACTTC	TRBV11-2	TRBJ2-5	TRBD1	-
CASSPQGGQQYF	TGTGCCAGCAGTCCACAGGGAGGGCAGCAGTACTTC	TRBV5-6	TRBJ2-7	-	-
CASTISGTNTGELFF	TGTGCCAGCACCATTAGCGGGACGAACACCGGGGAGCTGTTTTTT	TRBV12-3/TRBV12-4	TRBJ2-2	TRBD2	few
CASNPGRYYGYTF	TGTGCCAGCAACCCGGGACGGTACTATGGCTACACCTTC	TRBV12-3/TRBV12-4	TRBJ1-2	-	-
CASSSRRDNEQFF	TGTGCCAGCAGCTCCCGACGGGACAATGAGCAGTTCTTC	TRBV9	TRBJ2-1	-	-
CASRSTGNTGELFF	TGCGCCAGCAGATCAACAGGGAACACCGGGGAGCTGTTTTTT	TRBV5-1	TRBJ2-2	-	-
CASTLGPNEQYF	TGTGCCAGCACCCTTGGGCCTAACGAGCAGTACTTC	TRBV12-3/TRBV12-4	TRBJ2-7	-	-
CAWTRGTGGKYEQYF	TGTGCCTGGACCCGAGGGACAGGGGGAAAGTACGAGCAGTACTTC	TRBV30	TRBJ2-7	TRBD1	-
CASSSLAGVYEQYF	TGTGCCAGCAGTTCCTTAGCGGGGGTATACGAGCAGTACTTC	TRBV6-2/TRBV6-3	TRBJ2-7	TRBD2	-
CASSLNDRAGGYTF	TGTGCCAGCAGCTTAAACGACAGGGCTGGAGGCTACACCTTC	TRBV7-9	TRBJ1-2	TRBD1	-
CASSPGTVAETQYF	TGTGCCAGCAGTCCCGGGACAGTTGCAGAGACCCAGTACTTC	TRBV7-9	TRBJ2-5	TRBD1	-
CASSTRTSGSYEQYF	TGTGCCAGCAGCACCCGGACTAGCGGTTCCTACGAGCAGTACTTC	TRBV11-1	TRBJ2-7	TRBD2	-
CASSLVVLNTGELFF	TGTGCCAGCAGCTTAGTGGTCTTGAACACCGGGGAGCTGTTTTTT	TRBV7-9	TRBJ2-2	-	-
CASSPGGGISSYNEQFF	TGTGCCAGCAGCCCCGGCGGGGGAATAAGCTCCTACAATGAGCAGTTCTTC	TRBV13	TRBJ2-1	TRBD2	-
CASSRGQGGDTQYF	TGTGCCAGCAGCCGAGGACAGGGTGGAGATACGCAGTATTTT	TRBV6-5	TRBJ2-3	TRBD1	-
CSVVTRGAGTEAFF	TGCAGCGTTGTAACACGGGGGGCGGGCACTGAAGCTTTCTTT	TRBV29-1	TRBJ1-1	-	-
CASSLVPSGGVNNEQFF	TGTGCCAGCAGCTTAGTACCTAGCGGGGGGGTCAACAATGAGCAGTTCTTC	TRBV7-2	TRBJ2-1	TRBD2	-
CATGGDTQYF	TGTGCCACGGGAGGAGATACGCAGTATTTT	TRBV3-1	TRBJ2-3	TRBD2	few
CASSVPTANEKLFF	TGCGCCAGCAGCGTGCCGACGGCTAATGAAAAACTGTTTTTT	TRBV4-1	TRBJ1-4	-	-
CASDESRAPNTGELFF	TGTGCCAGCGATGAATCTAGGGCCCCGAACACCGGGGAGCTGTTTTTT	TRBV11-3	TRBJ2-2	-	few
CASSRGGGGKGSYNEQFF	TGCGCCAGCAGCCGGGGAGGTGGTGGTAAGGGCTCCTACAATGAGCAGTTCTTC	TRBV5-1	TRBJ2-1	-	-
CASRDSRNTGELFF	TGTGCCAGCAGAGACTCCCGGAACACCGGGGAGCTGTTTTTT	TRBV6-5	TRBJ2-2	-	few
CATSDLHRDRGTDTQYF	TGTGCCACCAGTGATTTACACCGGGACAGGGGTACAGATACGCAGTATTTT	TRBV24-1	TRBJ2-3	TRBD1	-
CASRLGLAERTGELFF	TGTGCCAGCAGGTTAGGCCTAGCGGAGAGGACCGGGGAGCTGTTTTTT	TRBV12-3/TRBV12-4	TRBJ2-2	TRBD2	-
CASSMTGAEQYF	TGTGCCAGTAGTATGACAGGGGCCGAGCAGTACTTC	TRBV19	TRBJ2-7	TRBD1	-
CASSPPGYTDTQYF	TGTGCCAGCAGCCCCCCCGGGTACACAGATACGCAGTATTTT	TRBV7-2	TRBJ2-3	-	many
CASSSGAPGANVLTF	TGTGCCAGCAGCTCCGGGGCGCCAGGGGCCAACGTCCTGACTTTC	TRBV2	TRBJ2-6	-	-
CASSMGQKEAFF	TGTGCCAGCAGCATGGGACAGAAGGAAGCTTTCTTT	TRBV7-8	TRBJ1-1	TRBD1	-
CASGRTSGGYEQYF	TGTGCCAGCGGCAGGACTAGCGGGGGTTACGAGCAGTACTTC	TRBV12-3/TRBV12-4	TRBJ2-7	TRBD2	-
CASSLLTGYTGELFF	TGTGCCAGCAGCCTTCTGACAGGCTACACCGGGGAGCTGTTTTTT	TRBV9	TRBJ2-2	-	few
CASSFVGTRTDTQYF	TGTGCCAGCAGTTTCGTCGGGACTAGAACAGATACGCAGTATTTT	TRBV12-3/TRBV12-4	TRBJ2-3	TRBD2	many
CASSQGTVEGYTF	TGTGCCAGCAGCCAAGGGACAGTGGAAGGCTACACCTTC	TRBV7-9	TRBJ1-2	TRBD1	few